The rows below give T cell receptor beta chains drawn from one sample of a study of CD8 T cells in Susac syndrome. One entry per CDR3 protein results from TCRdb running MiXCR on the immunoSEQ multiplex PCR reads. There are some 130,000 distinct CDR3 sequences in the sample; approximately 95% occur only once, and about 0.18% lies in the top ten. What was sequenced was CD8+ T cells from PBMCs. The receptors shown here come from a human donor with Susac syndrome. Both conserved end residues are part of each CDR3. D genes are given only for firm matches.

J	V	D	DNA	CDR3
TRBJ2-7	TRBV27	TRBD2	TGTGCCAGCAGTTCACTAGCGCGAAGCTCCTACGAGCAGTACTTC	CASSSLARSSYEQYF
TRBJ2-3	TRBV7-9	TRBD2	TGTGCCAGCAGCTCTGGACTAGCCGGGGGTACAGATACGCAGTATTTT	CASSSGLAGGTDTQYF
TRBJ1-5	TRBV20-1	-	TGCAGTGCTAGAGACCCCATTGGGGGGAGCAATCAGCCCCAGCATTTT	CSARDPIGGSNQPQHF
TRBJ1-2	TRBV12-3/TRBV12-4	-	TGTGCCAGCAGTTTGCCAGGGACGCTTGGCTACACCTTC	CASSLPGTLGYTF
TRBJ2-2	TRBV13	-	TGTGCCAGCAGCTTAGGACTAGCTAACACCGGGGAGCTGTTTTTT	CASSLGLANTGELFF
TRBJ1-2	TRBV12-3/TRBV12-4	-	TGTGCCAGCAGTTTTCCTTCCCCCAGGCGGCCTAACTATGGCTACACCTTC	CASSFPSPRRPNYGYTF
TRBJ2-3	TRBV6-4	-	TGTGCCAGCAGTGACTCTGAAGGCACAGATACGCAGTATTTT	CASSDSEGTDTQYF
TRBJ2-3	TRBV29-1	-	TGCAGCGTTGAAGATTCCCCCACCAGGCGGGAAGATACGCAGTATTTT	CSVEDSPTRREDTQYF
TRBJ1-5	TRBV4-1	-	TGCGCCAGCAGCCAAGAGCCCCAGTATGCTTTCAATCAGCCCCAGCATTTT	CASSQEPQYAFNQPQHF
TRBJ2-3	TRBV9	-	TGTGCCAGCAGCGTATCGGGCCGGATGTATTTT	CASSVSGRMYF
TRBJ2-7	TRBV27	-	TGTGCCAGCAGTTTAAGTGGGGGGACAGTTCGACTCGAGCAGTACTTC	CASSLSGGTVRLEQYF
TRBJ2-2	TRBV9	TRBD1	TGTGCCAGCAGCGTGACAGGGGGCAGTCTAGTCACCGGGGAGCTGTTTTTT	CASSVTGGSLVTGELFF
TRBJ2-7	TRBV7-8	-	TGTGCCAGCAGCTTTAAGTCACAGGGCATGATGCGCGAGCAGTACTTC	CASSFKSQGMMREQYF